This T cell receptor (beta chain) came from a study of blood T cell repertoires in COVID-19 (dated by TCRdb to about 2020). In terms of the full investigation: Collaborator samples came from the United States, Italy and Spain and covered acute and convalescent phases of COVID-19. A de-identified subject ID, COVID-19 status, age in years and sex were almost always included in the sample metadata. The samples were drawn from two sources: the first 160 participants of the ongoing ImmuneRACE study, and 1,000 to 1,500 subjects contributed by 6 global collaborators. The dataset comprised deeply sampled blood TCRbeta repertoires from subjects exposed to, actively infected with, or recovered from COVID-19. The material from the prospective study consisted of cDNA or gDNA derived from T cells, B-cell-depleted T cells, or PBMCs. The repertoires were released in a freely available public database intended as a resource for research on the immune response to SARS-CoV-2. Where available, HLA class I and class II types were obtained from metadata supplied by the sample provider rather than from assay-based typing. Results and caveats for the whole study, not just this receptor: The quantity of clinical and demographic metadata differed by source and by participant and was supplied without curation.

About this clone: Its antigen remains unidentified. No base quality values were provided; no much bigger clone lies one nucleotide off.

TCRbeta CDR3 regions were amplified from genomic DNA using the immunoSEQ Assay, a bias-controlled multiplex PCR. In the original analysis: The number of nucleated cells in each sample was estimated from the amplification of reference gene primers within the assay. Sequence reads were collapsed and filtered to measure the absolute abundance of every unique TCRbeta CDR3 rearrangement. For each sample, productive Simpson clonality was calculated as the square root of Simpson's diversity index across productive rearrangements. Not all clones reach the TCRdb copy of this immuneACCESS table, which keeps in-frame sequences only. Checked studies attribute under half of the gap to unresolved V genes and leave the rest unexplained. V and J calls and clone size are as listed in that table; D and trimming were resolved from the DNA. Here the sample has 220,000 or so clones; more than 85% occur a single time. 10% of the sample rests with the top ten.

Via the germline V gene, CDR1 is SGHVS and CDR2 FQNEAQ. The CDR3 sequence holds 16 residues, the cysteine and phenylalanine included. Just CDR3 DNA is preserved here, 48 bases in frame from base 1. Germline trimming amounts to 1 base on V and 3 bases on J, with 7 as the count of junction bases outside the gene matches. One collaborating source in Seattle enrolled patients while the patients were actively infected and followed the patients over time throughout the course of disease. The collaborating institutions used their own protocols to collect whole blood in K2EDTA tubes. For TCRbeta analysis, collaborator samples were shipped as frozen whole blood, as isolated PBMCs, or as DNA extracted from either sample type.

This TCR came from a woman aged 45-60 years with COVID-19, enrolled during active disease. The receptor chain draws on TRBV7-8 and TRBJ2-7, with 9 bases in between that match TRBD1. Sequenced material: peripheral blood. Here is the DNA: TGTGCCAGCAGCTTAGGCACAGGACAGGGGAGCTACGAGCAGTACTTC. It translates as CASSLGTGQGSYEQYF.